Below are 18 T cell receptor beta chains sequenced from a single sample in a study of human T cells and chemical hapten exposure. The time point: pre-sensitization, week 0. Specified treatment: therapeutic diphenylcyclopropenone sensitization with weekly scalp DPC. In TCRdb, the RACE reads were re-called with MiXCR into one record per CDR3 protein. The sample contains 350,000 to 450,000 distinct CDR3 sequences, more than 4.5% of which appear only once. Sequencing was performed on whole blood, taken in connection with sensitization to the hapten diphenylcyclopropenone (DPC). These receptor sequences come from a woman between 50 and 59 years old with alopecia areata. Some clones in this sample may be carry-over from other donors' samples.

This clonotype was recorded many times. The V call is TRBV9, the J call TRBJ2-3; 9 nucleotides line up with TRBD2. Germline values: CDR1 SGDLS, CDR2 YYNGEE. V shed 0 bases and J 4 bases; nucleotides not matched to a gene: 12. The CDR3 has 18 amino acids. The CDR3 is CASSVALGGGRASDTQYF. The CDR3, as DNA: TGTGCCAGCAGCGTAGCCCTAGGTGGCGGGAGGGCCTCAGATACGCAGTATTTT.

This clonotype was recorded at least ten times. This sequence joins TRBV7-2 and TRBJ1-4, with 7 bases aligning to TRBD1. J was trimmed by 4 bases and V by 5 bases; bases with no gene match: 4. Per the germline V gene, CDR1 is SGHTA and CDR2 is FQGNSA. The CDR3 sequence is 14 residues long. CDR3 sequence reads: CASSRTGFNEKLFF. The CDR3 coding sequence is TGTGCCAGCAGCCGGACAGGTTTTAATGAAAAACTGTTTTTT.

This clonotype was detected many times. This CDR3 is CASSYGGLSYEQYF. In nucleotides, the CDR3 is TGTGCCAGCAGTTACGGGGGGTTGTCCTACGAGCAGTACTTC. The chain joins TRBV12-3 or TRBV12-4 to TRBJ2-7, with TRBD2 identical over 7 bases. The CDR3 covers 14 residues. J lost 1 base, V lost 4 bases, and 4 bases had no gene match.

The genes are TRBV6-5 and TRBJ1-2; weak D call: TRBD1 (6 bases). This CDR3 is 16 amino acids long. Germline V gene lookup returns CDR1 MNHEY and CDR2 SVGAGI. The V and J ends lost 2 bases and 9 bases respectively, with 22 bases between them. CDR3 DNA sequence: TGTGCCAGCAGTTACCAAGAGGCCGGGGGGCTTTTTAGCTACACCTTC. Translating gives CASSYQEAGGLFSYTF.

The CDR3 bases are TGCGCCAGCAGCCCCTCAAGGGGCGCGGGAGGCTACACCTTC. Protein: CASSPSRGAGGYTF. The chain uses TRBV4-1 and TRBJ1-2, with D possibly being TRBD1 (5 bases). The V end lost 4 bases, the J end lost 8 bases, and 17 bases lay between the germline ends. CDR1 MGHRA and CDR2 YSYEKL come from the germline V gene. The CDR3 is made up of 14 amino acids.

Ten or more counts support this clonotype. The chain carries TRBV27 and TRBJ2-7, with unresolved D. CDR1 is MNHEY and CDR2 is SMNVEV in the germline V gene (reference sequence). V was shortened by 3 bases and J by 0 bases, with 12 bases between the two germline ends. The length of the CDR3 is 15 residues. The CDR3 spells CASSLASLSSYEQYF. CDR3 sequence (DNA): TGTGCCAGCAGTTTGGCCAGCCTGAGCTCCTACGAGCAGTACTTC.

This chain joins TRBV6-2 or TRBV6-3 and TRBJ2-3; 8 nucleotides agree with TRBD2. The CDR3 spans 16 residues. Germline trimming cut 2 bases from V and 3 bases from J; bases unmatched to any gene: 7. Germline V lookup: CDR1 MNHEY, CDR2 SVGEGT. CDR3 bases: TGTGCCAGCAGTTACGGGGTACTAGCGGTAACAGATACGCAGTATTTT. Translation gives CASSYGVLAVTDTQYF.

V usage is TRBV29-1 and J usage is TRBJ2-7, with 7 nucleotides matching TRBD1. Trimming cost V 6 bases and J 5 bases; bases outside gene matches: 10. Germline V gene data show CDR1 as SQVTM and CDR2 as ANQGSEA. The CDR3 runs 13 residues. This CDR3 is CSVSTGPNDEQYF. For the CDR3, the DNA is TGCAGCGTATCGACAGGGCCTAACGACGAGCAGTACTTC.

In its sample, this clonotype was seen many times. The rearrangement links TRBV12-3 or TRBV12-4 to TRBJ1-3; D call uncertain. There are 19 residues in the CDR3. The V gene lost 5 bases and the J gene lost 0 bases, with 23 bases spanning the gap. The CDR3: CASSPQTLTALVSGNTIYF. Here the CDR3 DNA reads TGTGCCAGCAGTCCTCAAACCTTGACCGCTCTTGTCTCTGGAAACACCATATATTTT.

This clonotype has ten or more counts. The rearrangement links TRBV7-2 to TRBJ2-7; 8 bases line up with TRBD2. With V trimmed by 1 base and J by 3 bases, 11 bases remained unmatched. Per germline, CDR1 SGHTA and CDR2 FQGNSA. The CDR3 covers 17 residues. This CDR3 is CASSLGGVRTSYYEQYF. In DNA form, the CDR3 reads TGTGCCAGCAGCTTAGGTGGTGTCCGGACTAGCTACTACGAGCAGTACTTC.

There are a few counts of this clonotype. This sequence joins TRBV18 and TRBJ2-7; tentative D call: TRBD1 (6 bases). The CDR3 consists of 14 residues. Germline V gives CDR1 KGHSH, CDR2 LQKENI. Between the trimmed V and J ends, which lost 4 bases and 2 bases, there was a span of 12 bases. Here the CDR3 reads CASSLRQDAYEQYF. Written as DNA, the CDR3 is TGTGCCAGCTCACTCAGACAGGACGCCTACGAGCAGTACTTC.

The chain links TRBV6-6 to TRBJ2-1; D is undetermined. Germline V lookup: CDR1 MNHNY, CDR2 SVGAGI (reference sequence). Trimming shortened V by 10 bases and J by 6 bases, and 19 bases separated the two germline ends. The CDR3 contains 14 residues. CDR3 sequence reads: CANSQTLSGNEQFF. Written as DNA, the CDR3 is TGTGCCAACAGCCAGACACTTTCTGGCAATGAGCAGTTCTTC.

Ten or more counts support this clonotype. The V and J genes are TRBV28 and TRBJ2-3, with D tentatively TRBD2 (5 bases). The CDR3 has 13 amino acids. Deletions cut 4 bases from V and 4 bases from J, with 9 bases between. Germline-derived CDR1 and CDR2 are MDHEN and SYDVKM. The chain's CDR3 is CASSSLAPDTQYF. CDR3 bases: TGTGCCAGCAGTTCCTTAGCGCCAGATACGCAGTATTTT.

This clonotype occurred many times. The rearrangement links TRBV13 to TRBJ1-5; no clear D gene. This CDR3 spans 14 amino acids. V shed 0 bases and J shed 4 bases, with 7 bases lying between them. CDR1 PRHDT and CDR2 FYEKMQ come from the germline V gene (reference sequence). The CDR3 loop reads CASSLGVSNQPQHF. The CDR3 DNA follows: TGTGCCAGCAGCTTAGGAGTCTCTAATCAGCCCCAGCATTTT.

The table lists this clonotype with many counts. The chain carries TRBV29-1 and TRBJ1-1; D perhaps matches TRBD1 (5 bases). This CDR3 has 13 amino acids. Trimming left V 4 bases short and J 5 bases short, with 14 bases between. Germline V gene lookup returns CDR1 SQVTM and CDR2 ANQGSEA. CDR3 region: CSVGKGSGTEAFF. The CDR3 bases are TGCAGCGTTGGGAAGGGGTCGGGAACTGAAGCTTTCTTT.

This clonotype was counted once. A much larger clone lies one base from this, so it may be a read error. The rearrangement links TRBV3-1 to TRBJ2-3, with TRBD1 identical over 7 bases. V gave up 2 bases and J gave up 6 bases; unmatched junction bases: 8. Per the germline V gene, CDR1 is LGHDT and CDR2 is YNNKEL (reference sequence). The CDR3 spans 15 residues. CDR3 nucleotides: TGTGCCAGCAGCCAAAATCGAGGGGGCGCGGATACGCAGTATTTT. This translates into CASSQNRGGADTQYF.

This chain connects TRBV6-2 or TRBV6-3 to TRBJ1-2; no definite D call. With 0 bases removed from V and 7 bases from J, the gap between germline ends came to 6 bases. This CDR3 contains 12 residues. The germline V gene has CDR1 MNHEY and CDR2 SVGEGT. In nucleotides, the CDR3 is TGTGCCAGCAGTTACTCCTACAGTGGCTACACCTTC. This encodes CASSYSYSGYTF.

The chain uses TRBV3-1 and TRBJ1-1; 7 bases line up with TRBD1. The CDR3 extends over 14 amino acids. Germline lookup yields CDR1 LGHDT and CDR2 YNNKEL (reference sequence). Unmatched junction bases numbered 7, after V lost 5 bases and J lost 4 bases. CDR3 in DNA: TGTGCCAGCAGCGCAGGGGGGGGCGGCACTGAAGCTTTCTTT. This sequence encodes CASSAGGGGTEAFF.